This TCR beta chain was profiled in a study of blood T cell repertoires in COVID-19. Background on the study: Collection of acute and convalescent COVID-19 samples took place in the United States, Italy and Spain. The analysed material was cDNA or gDNA that came from T cells, B-cell-depleted T cells, or PBMCs.

Generated by immunoSEQ multiplex PCR, the TCRdb table keeps only in-frame clones and is missing some. This table has under 300,000 clones, just over 90% appearing once. Which cohort a participant joined came from the clinical history participants gave. The CDR3 contains 14 residues. Germline CDR1 SGHNT, CDR2 YYREEE (reference sequence). Trimming took off 6 bases at V and 5 bases at J, with 17 bases between the two ends. This chain links TRBV5-4 with TRBJ1-1; a weak D match, TRBD1 (6 bases). The sample taken for sequencing was PBMCs or T cells enriched from blood (not recorded which). The sequence came from a woman aged 40 to 50 with acute COVID-19. The CDR3, as DNA: TGTGCCAGCACCCACGGCGGGGGGCGGACTGAAGCTTTCTTT. Translation gives CASTHGGGRTEAFF.